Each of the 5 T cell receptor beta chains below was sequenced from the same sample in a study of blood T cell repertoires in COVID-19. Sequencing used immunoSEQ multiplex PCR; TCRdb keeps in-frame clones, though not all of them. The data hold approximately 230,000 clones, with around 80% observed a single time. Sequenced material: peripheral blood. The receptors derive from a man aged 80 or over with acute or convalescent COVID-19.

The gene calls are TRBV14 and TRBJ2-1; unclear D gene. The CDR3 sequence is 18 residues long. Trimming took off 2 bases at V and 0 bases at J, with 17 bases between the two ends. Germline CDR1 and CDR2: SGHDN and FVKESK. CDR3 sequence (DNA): TGTGCCAGCAGCCAATCTATCGGCGGAATGAGCTCCTACAATGAGCAGTTCTTC. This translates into CASSQSIGGMSSYNEQFF.

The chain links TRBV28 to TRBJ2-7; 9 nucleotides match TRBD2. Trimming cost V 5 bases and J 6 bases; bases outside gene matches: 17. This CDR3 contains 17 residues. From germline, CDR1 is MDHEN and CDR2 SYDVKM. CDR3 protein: CASSPNFGGGAPREQYF. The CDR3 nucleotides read TGTGCCAGCAGTCCTAACTTCGGCGGGGGGGCCCCCCGCGAGCAGTACTTC.

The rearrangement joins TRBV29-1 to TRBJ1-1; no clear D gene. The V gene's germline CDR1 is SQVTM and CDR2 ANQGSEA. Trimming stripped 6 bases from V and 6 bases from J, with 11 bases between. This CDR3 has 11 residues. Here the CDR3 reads CSVGGAAEAFF. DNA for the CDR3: TGCAGCGTGGGCGGTGCAGCTGAAGCTTTCTTT.

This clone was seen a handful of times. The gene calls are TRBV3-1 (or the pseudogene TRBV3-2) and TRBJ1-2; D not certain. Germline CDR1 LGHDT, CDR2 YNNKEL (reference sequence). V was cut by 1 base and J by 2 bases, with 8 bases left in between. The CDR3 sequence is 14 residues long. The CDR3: CASSQGRGNYGYTF. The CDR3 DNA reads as TGTGCCAGCAGCCAAGGGCGAGGGAACTATGGCTACACCTTC.

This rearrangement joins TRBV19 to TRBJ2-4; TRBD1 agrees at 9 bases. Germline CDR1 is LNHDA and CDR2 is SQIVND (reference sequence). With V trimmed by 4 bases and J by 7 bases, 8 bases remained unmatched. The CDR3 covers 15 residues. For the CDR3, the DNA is TGTGCCAGTAGTACCTACGGGACAGGGAAGAACATTCAGTACTTC. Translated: CASSTYGTGKNIQYF.